This TCR beta chain was captured by sequencing in a study of blood T cells in healthy people across ages. Only a few counts were recorded for this clonotype. Its target is not known. Study conclusions and caveats: The diversity estimates, figures obtained from one million T cells, were considered underestimates.

The CDR3 spans 17 residues. V lost 5 bases, J lost 3 bases, and 9 bases stayed unmatched. Germline CDR1 is MDHEN and CDR2 is SYDVKM. Primed by a sample-barcoded 5' primer and a J-beta primer mix, a second PCR proceeded for 7 to 11 cycles. TCRdb re-called the 5' RACE reads with MiXCR, one entry per CDR3 protein. The sample records more than 1 million distinct CDR3 sequences, around 43% being singletons. This clonotype originated in a woman in her fifties or sixties in good health. This chain links TRBV28 with TRBJ2-7; 14 nucleotides align to TRBD2. Specimen: blood. In DNA, the CDR3 is TGTGCCAGCAGTCCCCAGGGACTAGCGGGAGCCGGCTACGAGCAGTACTTC. Amino acids: CASSPQGLAGAGYEQYF.